This T cell receptor (beta chain) was obtained from a study of long-term antiretroviral therapy in people with HIV (dated by TCRdb to between 2021 and 2023). Regarding the complete study: The earliest samples were collected about a decade before the 2015 WHO recommendation for immediate ART, when ART was typically delayed until CD4 counts fell. This retrospective serial study examined whether starting ART and sustained HIV suppression were associated with changes in the composition and diversity of the TRB repertoire in peripheral blood. From 30 adults with confirmed HIV infection, the cohort provided 150 to 200 cryopreserved PBMC samples, gathered serially across a mean of around 6 years (range 1-12). About 35% of the 30 participants with HIV were female. No cross-contamination during QIAcube processing was shown when test extractions of a monoclonal T-cell line were performed alongside approximately 32 polyclonal samples. The research as a whole found: Starting ART was linked to a significant rise in TRB diversity, yet even with long-term ART the diversity remained significantly lower than in transplant donor controls. Because PBMC availability was limited, only the TCR beta chain was sequenced, with no alpha chain pairing. Because pre-ART samples had limited cell numbers, unsorted PBMC were profiled rather than sorted CD4+ and CD8+ T cells. Inferences about post-ART repertoire changes are limited because no data were available on ART adherence, viral resistance or therapy changes. HIV repertoires had narrower CDR3 length ranges than controls, and the network structure suggested an antigen-experienced repertoire that shifted only slightly toward naive after ART. The samples span the years 2004 to 2017, and the ART regimens used at that time may not be as effective as current regimens. The repertoire was dominated across all time points by expanded TRB clones identified before ART initiation, although this dominance was seen to fluctuate and to decrease in many PLHIV after ART.

CDR1 and CDR2 (MNHEY, SMNVEV) derive from the germline V gene (reference sequence). The V and J ends are trimmed by 8 bases and 8 bases, leaving 12 bases between them. The cysteine opens and the phenylalanine closes a CDR3 of 11 amino acids. Of all the DNA, just the CDR3 is kept, 33 bases in frame from base 1. The immunoSEQ hsTCRB v3.0 assay was used at survey level resolution for TRB variable region sequencing. The targeted TRB sequencing depth was roughly 40,000-55,000 T-cell genomes per sample. An Illumina MiSeq with a v3 150-cycle kit was used to sequence the pooled TRB libraries. The study's processing was this. Analysis of repertoires was carried out in R inside a reproducible Nextflow workflow spanning QC, data transformation and analysis. LymphoSeq2, an R package for exploring AIRR-Seq data, was used to implement custom analyses. Several samples that produced fewer than 5000 total TRB sequences were removed, so about 200 HIV repertoires were analyzed. Of the 188 retained HIV repertoires, under 65 were collected before and about 130 after ART initiation. Repertoires were downsampled to 5000 TRB nucleotide sequences, and summary statistics were averaged over 100 downsampling iterations. The analysis kept only TRB sequences whose CDR3 regions were at least seven amino acids long. Diversity was measured with a Shannon entropy-derived clonality score and the Gini coefficient. Repertoire networks linked the top 5000 CDR3 amino acid sequences whenever two sequences differed by an edit distance of one. Antigen specificity groups and MHC restriction were predicted for TRB CDR3 amino acid sequences with GLIPH2. To flag known CMV, EBV, HIV or tissue antigen associations, CDR3 amino acid sequences were matched against VDJdb and McPAS-TCR. Pre-ART, post-ART and control groups were compared with Wilcoxon signed-rank tests and Holm-Bonferroni correction. This is the immuneACCESS table as TCRdb keeps it, with only in-frame sequences that have V and J called. A part of the clones is gone; compared with another copy, unresolved V genes explain less than half, and the rest is unexplained. That table supplies the V and J calls and clone size; D and trimming were determined from the DNA. This sample has roughly 24,000 clones in its table, and under 90% of those were observed once. 7% to 10% of the sample is taken by the ten largest.

Inclusion was restricted to participants for whom at least one PBMC sample before ART initiation and at least two post-ART samples were available. Every participant with HIV received treatment in the United States of America. Cryopreserved samples of about 0.95-11 million PBMC were thawed and washed before DNA extraction. At the time of the earliest PBMC sample, participants with HIV were aged between about 20 and 54 years. Each participant contributed PBMC samples from 1-4 timepoints before ART initiation and 2-8 timepoints after ART initiation, with a median of 7 samples. Serial HIV viral load, CD4+ T-cell count, ART history and demographic data were obtained for every participant. Using a Qiagen kit on a QIAcube, genomic DNA was extracted from unsorted PBMC, with samples processed in batches of 12. This clone occurred a few times. Its antigen is currently not known. Within one base of it there is no much larger clone, and no base qualities were kept.

The chain links TRBV27 with TRBJ1-2, with the D gene not clear enough to name. Material: unsorted PBMCs, obtained roughly 4.9 years after starting antiretroviral therapy. The receptor comes from a man in his forties with HIV. CDR3 loop: CASLGFTGYTF. In nucleotide form, the sequence is TGTGCCAGCCTTGGGTTTACGGGCTACACCTTC.